This T cell receptor beta chain appears in the sequencing data of a study of T cells in women clearing cervical HPV infection. Overall study results and limits: T-cell numbers per sample were unknown and may explain richness differences.

Germline-derived CDR1 and CDR2 are LNHDA and SQIVND (reference sequence). This CDR3 region has 15 residues. With 5 bases clipped from V and 0 bases from J, the junction kept 7 bases outside the gene matches. Concerning this clone itself: Its target is not known. The sequenced fragment ends 3 residues before the CDR3 boundary, so the rest is inferred from the germline J gene.

Clones were sequenced by immunoSEQ multiplex PCR, and TCRdb holds only the in-frame ones, with some missing. This sample contains some 30,000 clones. The receptor comes from a woman aged 18-69 years with a cervical HPV16 infection that either progressed to CIN3+ or cleared (not recorded which). The specimen was blood buffy coat. V is TRBV19 and J is TRBJ2-7; 7 bases align to TRBD1. This CDR3 reads CASSPGTASSYEQYF. The sequenced CDR3 bases are TGTGCCAGTAGTCCCGGGACAGCTTCCTCCTACGAG. The entire variable domain, with the rest obtained from reference TRBV19 and TRBJ2-7, is as follows: DGGITQSPKYLFRKEGQNVTLSCEQNLNHDAMYWYRQDPGQGLRLIYYSQIVNDFQKGDIAEGYSVSREKKESFPLTVTSAQKNPTAFYLCASSPGTASSYEQYFGPGTRLTVT.